The present entry profiles one TCR beta chain with its context. The antigen this receptor binds is unknown. Base qualities are not recorded, but no much larger clone differs from it by a single base. This entry belongs to a study of identical twins (dated by TCRdb to 2016 to 2017). Concerning the study at large: To test whether fetal clonotypes persist, this study deep-sequenced TCR alpha and beta repertoires from monozygotic twins, from unrelated adults of various ages, and from cord blood. To rule out contamination, replicate twin experiments were performed at different times with different library preparation protocols. The full study reports these points: The excess sharing between twins in beta out-of-frame sequences was weaker because fewer shared sequences reduced the signal-to-noise ratio. Fewer insertions were carried by abundant cord blood beta clonotypes, a similar but weaker trend appeared in young adult naive repertoires, and no such trend appeared in memory repertoires. Out-of-frame TCR alpha sequences shared between twins showed an excess of low generation-probability sequences compared with coincidental sharing between unrelated individuals. Because the same donors could not be followed over many years, the conclusions relied on cross-sectional statistical analysis. Invariant T cells such as MAIT and iNKT could partly confound zero-insertion analyses, although diverse VJ usage argued against such confounding for most clonotypes. In monozygotic twins, recombination models systematically underestimated out-of-frame TCR alpha sharing, but the models matched the sharing seen between unrelated individuals.

V is pared back by 2 bases and J by 1 base, with 9 bases lying between the germline termini. Including cysteine and phenylalanine, the CDR3 has 15 amino acids. Here the CDR3 DNA is all that survives: 45 bases in frame from base 1. According to the germline V gene (reference sequence), CDR1 reads LGHDT and CDR2 reads YNNKEL. All donors were healthy Caucasians. Preparation of the library involved 5' RACE. The instrument given in TCRdb is Illumina HiSeq 2000. A universal primer binding site was added through template switching, and the final cDNA carried a unique molecular identifier so that TCR cDNA molecules could be counted accurately. Specific primers in the conserved constant-segment region were used to synthesize first-strand cDNA for the TCR alpha and beta chains. To control for contamination, each cDNA library was double barcoded with a SMART-Mk sample barcode plus Illumina barcodes. TruSeq adapter sequences and Illumina sample barcodes were added in two successive PCR steps. The Illumina HiSeq platform was used with custom primers to sequence TCR alpha and beta cDNA libraries. For the original study's pipeline: Raw reads were processed with MiGEC to extract unique molecular identifiers, and MiXCR was used to determine CDR3 positions. Recombination models were inferred per individual with the repgenHMM and IGoR tools using an EM algorithm. The tcR package in R was used for shared clonotype analysis, with sharing normalized by the product of cloneset sizes. To study raw recombination without the effects of thymic and clonal selection, out-of-frame nonproductive sequences were analyzed. Using fastp at Q25 and MiXCR, TCRdb reprocessed the public reads and kept productive beta chains. Here each entry gathers all rows of one CDR3 protein and keeps the most common genes and DNA. What appears here as the V and J calls and clone size reflects TCRdb's work, not the paper's. In all, the sample holds more than 1.5 million distinct CDR3 sequences, and under 35% of those were seen once. Jointly, the top ten make up under 0.35% of the sample.

Sequencing was carried out using cord blood. The rearranged chain carries TRBV3-1 and TRBJ1-3, with a tentative D gene TRBD1 over 5 matching bases. This receptor was taken from a newborn girl in good health. The bases read TGTGCCAGCAGCCAAAATCAGGGTTCTGGAAACACCATATATTTT. Its coded protein is CASSQNQGSGNTIYF.